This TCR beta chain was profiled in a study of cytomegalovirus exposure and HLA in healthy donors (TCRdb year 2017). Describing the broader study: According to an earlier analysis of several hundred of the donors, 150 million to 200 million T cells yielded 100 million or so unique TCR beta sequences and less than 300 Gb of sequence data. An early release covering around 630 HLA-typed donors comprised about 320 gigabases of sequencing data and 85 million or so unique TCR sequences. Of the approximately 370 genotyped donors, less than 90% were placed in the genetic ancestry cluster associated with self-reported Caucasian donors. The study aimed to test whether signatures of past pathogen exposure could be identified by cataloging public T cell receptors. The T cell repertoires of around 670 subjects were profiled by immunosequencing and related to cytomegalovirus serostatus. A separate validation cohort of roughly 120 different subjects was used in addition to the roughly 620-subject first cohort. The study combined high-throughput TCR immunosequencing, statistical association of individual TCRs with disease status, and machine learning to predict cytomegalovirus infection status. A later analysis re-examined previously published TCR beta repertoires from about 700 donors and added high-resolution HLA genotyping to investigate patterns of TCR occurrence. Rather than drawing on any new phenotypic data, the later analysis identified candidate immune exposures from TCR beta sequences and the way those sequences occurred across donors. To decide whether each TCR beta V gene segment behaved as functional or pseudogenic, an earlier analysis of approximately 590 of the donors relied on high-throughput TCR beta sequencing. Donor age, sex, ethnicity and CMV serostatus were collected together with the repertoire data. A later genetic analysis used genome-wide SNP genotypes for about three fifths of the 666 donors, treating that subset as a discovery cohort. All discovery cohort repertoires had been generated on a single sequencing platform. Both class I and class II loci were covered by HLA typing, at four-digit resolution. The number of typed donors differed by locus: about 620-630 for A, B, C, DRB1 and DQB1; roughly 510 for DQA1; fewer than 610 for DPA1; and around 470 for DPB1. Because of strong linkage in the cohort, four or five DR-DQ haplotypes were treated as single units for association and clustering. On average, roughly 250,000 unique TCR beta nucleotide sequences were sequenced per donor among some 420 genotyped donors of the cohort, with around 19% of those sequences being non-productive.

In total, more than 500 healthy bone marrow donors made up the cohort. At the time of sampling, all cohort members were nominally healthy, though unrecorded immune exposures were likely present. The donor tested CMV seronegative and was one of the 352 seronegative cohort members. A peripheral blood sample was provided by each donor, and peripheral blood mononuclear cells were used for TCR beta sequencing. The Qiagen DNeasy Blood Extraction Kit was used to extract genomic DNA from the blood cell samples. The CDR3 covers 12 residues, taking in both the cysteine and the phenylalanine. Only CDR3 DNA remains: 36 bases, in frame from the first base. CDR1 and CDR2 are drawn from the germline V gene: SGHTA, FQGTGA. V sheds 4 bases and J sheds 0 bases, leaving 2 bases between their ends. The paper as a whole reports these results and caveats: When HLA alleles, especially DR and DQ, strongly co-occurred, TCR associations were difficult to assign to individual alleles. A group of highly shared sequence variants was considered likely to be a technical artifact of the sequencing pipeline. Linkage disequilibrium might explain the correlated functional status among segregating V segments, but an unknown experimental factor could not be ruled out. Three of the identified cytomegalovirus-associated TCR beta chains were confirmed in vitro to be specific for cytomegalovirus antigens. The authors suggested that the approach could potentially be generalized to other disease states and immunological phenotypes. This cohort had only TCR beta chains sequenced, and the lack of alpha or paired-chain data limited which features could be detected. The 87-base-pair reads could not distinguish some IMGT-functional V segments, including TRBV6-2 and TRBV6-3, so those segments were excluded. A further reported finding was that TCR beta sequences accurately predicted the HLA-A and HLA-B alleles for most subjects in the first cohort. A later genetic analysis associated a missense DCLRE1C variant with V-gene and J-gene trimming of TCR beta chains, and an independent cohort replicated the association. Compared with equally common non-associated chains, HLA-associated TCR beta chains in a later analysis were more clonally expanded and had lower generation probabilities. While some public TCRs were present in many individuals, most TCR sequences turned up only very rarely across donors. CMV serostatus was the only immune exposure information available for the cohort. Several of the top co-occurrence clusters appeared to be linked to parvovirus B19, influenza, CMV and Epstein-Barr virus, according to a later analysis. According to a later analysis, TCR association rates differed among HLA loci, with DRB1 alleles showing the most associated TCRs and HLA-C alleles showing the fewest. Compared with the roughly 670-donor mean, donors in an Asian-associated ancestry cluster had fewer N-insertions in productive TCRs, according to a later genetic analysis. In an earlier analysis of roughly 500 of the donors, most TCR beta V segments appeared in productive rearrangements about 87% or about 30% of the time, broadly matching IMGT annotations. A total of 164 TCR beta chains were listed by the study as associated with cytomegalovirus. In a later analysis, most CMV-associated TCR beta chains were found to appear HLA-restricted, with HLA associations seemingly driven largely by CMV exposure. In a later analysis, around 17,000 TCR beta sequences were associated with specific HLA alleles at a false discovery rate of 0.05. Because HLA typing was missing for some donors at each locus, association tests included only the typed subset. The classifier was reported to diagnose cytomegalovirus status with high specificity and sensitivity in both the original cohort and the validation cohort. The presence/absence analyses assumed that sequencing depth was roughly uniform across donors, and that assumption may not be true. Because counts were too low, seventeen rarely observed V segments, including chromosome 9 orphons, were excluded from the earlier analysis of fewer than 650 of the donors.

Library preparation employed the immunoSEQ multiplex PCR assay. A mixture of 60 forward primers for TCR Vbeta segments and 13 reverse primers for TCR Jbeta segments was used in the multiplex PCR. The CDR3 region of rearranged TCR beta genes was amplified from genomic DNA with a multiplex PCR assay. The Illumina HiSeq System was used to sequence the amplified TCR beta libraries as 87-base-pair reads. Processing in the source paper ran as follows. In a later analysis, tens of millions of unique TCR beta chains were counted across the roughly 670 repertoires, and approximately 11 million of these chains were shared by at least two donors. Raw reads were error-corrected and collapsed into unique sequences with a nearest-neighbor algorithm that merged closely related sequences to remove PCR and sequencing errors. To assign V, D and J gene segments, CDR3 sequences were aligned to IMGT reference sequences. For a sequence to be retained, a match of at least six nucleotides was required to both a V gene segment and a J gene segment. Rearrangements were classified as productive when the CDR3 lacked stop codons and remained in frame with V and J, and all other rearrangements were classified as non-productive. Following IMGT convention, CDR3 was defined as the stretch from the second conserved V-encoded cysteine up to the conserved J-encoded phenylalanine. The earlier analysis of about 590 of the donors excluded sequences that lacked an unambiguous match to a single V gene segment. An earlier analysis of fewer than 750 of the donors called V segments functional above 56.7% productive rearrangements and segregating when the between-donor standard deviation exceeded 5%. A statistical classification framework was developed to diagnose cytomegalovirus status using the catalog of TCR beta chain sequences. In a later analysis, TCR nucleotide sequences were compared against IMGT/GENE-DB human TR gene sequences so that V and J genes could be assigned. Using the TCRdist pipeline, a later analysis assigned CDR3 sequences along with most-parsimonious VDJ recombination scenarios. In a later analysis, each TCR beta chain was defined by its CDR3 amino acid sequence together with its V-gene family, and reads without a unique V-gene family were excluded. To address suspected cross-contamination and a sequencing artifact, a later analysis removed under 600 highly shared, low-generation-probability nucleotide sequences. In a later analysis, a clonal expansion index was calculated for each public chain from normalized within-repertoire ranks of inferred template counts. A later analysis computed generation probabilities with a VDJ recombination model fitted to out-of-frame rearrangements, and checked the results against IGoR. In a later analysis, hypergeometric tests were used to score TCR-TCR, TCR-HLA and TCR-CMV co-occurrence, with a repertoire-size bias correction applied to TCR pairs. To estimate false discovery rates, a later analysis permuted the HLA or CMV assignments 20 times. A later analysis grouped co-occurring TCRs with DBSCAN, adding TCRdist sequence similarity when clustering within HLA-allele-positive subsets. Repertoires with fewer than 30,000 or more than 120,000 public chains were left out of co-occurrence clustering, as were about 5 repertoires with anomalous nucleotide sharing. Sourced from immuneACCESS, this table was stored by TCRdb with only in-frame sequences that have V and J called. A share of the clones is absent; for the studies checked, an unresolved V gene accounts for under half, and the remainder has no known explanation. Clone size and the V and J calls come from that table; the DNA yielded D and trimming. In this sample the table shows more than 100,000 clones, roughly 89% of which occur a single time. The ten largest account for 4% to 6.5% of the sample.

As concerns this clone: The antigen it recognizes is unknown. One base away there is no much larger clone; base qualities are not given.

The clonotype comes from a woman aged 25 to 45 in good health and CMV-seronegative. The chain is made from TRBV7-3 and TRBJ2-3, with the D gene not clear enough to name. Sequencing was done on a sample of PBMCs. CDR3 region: CASSSSTDTQYF. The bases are TGTGCCAGCAGCTCTAGCACAGATACGCAGTATTTT. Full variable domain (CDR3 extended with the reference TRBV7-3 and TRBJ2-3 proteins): GAGVSQTPSNKVTEKGKYVELRCDPISGHTALYWYRQSLGQGPEFLIYFQGTGAADDSGLPNDRFFAVRPEGSVSTLKIQRTERGDSAVYLCASSSSTDTQYFGPGTRLTVL.